Listed here are 30 T cell receptor beta chains from one sample, sequenced in a study of T cell changes during pregnancy in multiple sclerosis (dated by TCRdb to between 2017 and 2020). The library relied on the immunoSEQ multiplex PCR assay. TCRdb took this table from immuneACCESS and kept in-frame rearrangements with V and J called. Such tables lack part of the clones; where checked against another copy, unresolved V genes explain under half of the gap, and the rest is unexplained. Here the sample has about 36,000 clones; 88% occur a single time. Jointly, the top ten make up 0.5% to 0.65% of the sample. Sequences were derived from CD4+ T cells from peripheral blood mononuclear cells, sampled in the first trimester of pregnancy. These receptors were taken from a female donor with multiple sclerosis, enrolled in a pregnancy study.

The chain employs TRBV7-2 and TRBJ2-5; TRBD2 aligns across 11 bases. The junction had 11 bases not matched to a gene; V was cut back by 4 bases and J by 7 bases. This CDR3 comprises 16 residues. In germline, CDR1 is SGHTA, CDR2 FQGNSA. CDR3 DNA: TGTGCCAGCAGCTCCAACCCCGTGACTAGCGGGGCGACCCAGTACTTC. This gives the protein CASSSNPVTSGATQYF.

The chain joins TRBV30 to TRBJ2-3; D gene uncertain. This CDR3 comprises 14 residues. Germline V lookup: CDR1 GTSNPN, CDR2 SVGIG (reference sequence). Deletions cut 2 bases from V and 2 bases from J, with 11 bases between. CDR3 sequence: CAWSPSEITDTQYF. The CDR3 region has the DNA TGTGCCTGGAGTCCCAGCGAGATCACAGATACGCAGTATTTT.

A single count supports this clone. The chain has TRBV19 and TRBJ1-5, with D possibly matching TRBD1 (6 bases). V lost 9 bases to trimming and J lost 5 bases, with 20 bases between them. This CDR3 region has 15 residues. Germline CDR1 is LNHDA and CDR2 is SQIVND (reference sequence). The CDR3 here is CASTNVGGQYQPQHF. The DNA of the CDR3 is TGTGCCAGCACCAATGTCGGGGGGCAGTATCAGCCCCAGCATTTT.

The rearrangement uses TRBV9 and TRBJ2-3; D is perhaps TRBD2 (5 bases). Germline CDR1 and CDR2: SGDLS and YYNGEE. Deletions cut 0 bases from V and 5 bases from J, with 10 bases between. The CDR3 extends over 14 amino acids. The CDR3 region has the DNA TGTGCCAGCAGCGTAGTCACGGGGAGAGATACGCAGTATTTT. Translation gives CASSVVTGRDTQYF.

The chain joins TRBV7-2 to TRBJ2-5, with 8 bases aligning to TRBD2. V was clipped by 5 bases and J by 5 bases; unmatched bases: 10. The germline V gene has CDR1 SGHTA and CDR2 FQGNSA. CDR3 length: 15 residues. The CDR3 sequence: CASSPGLGGWETQYF. CDR3 sequence (DNA): TGTGCCAGCAGCCCGGGACTAGGAGGTTGGGAGACCCAGTACTTC.

About this clone itself: This sequence may be a read error, since a much larger clone differs from it by one base. This chain uses TRBV7-9 with TRBJ1-2; maybe TRBD1 (5 bases). The CDR3 totals 14 residues. V lost 8 bases to trimming and J lost 6 bases, with 19 bases between them. The germline CDR1 and CDR2 sequences are SEHNR and FQNEAQ (reference sequence). CDR3 coding DNA: TGTGCCAGCGCCCCTGGGACTTCTAGGGATGGCTACACCTTC. Its protein product is CASAPGTSRDGYTF.

This rearrangement joins TRBV6-5 to TRBJ2-7; D unclear. Germline V gene data show CDR1 as MNHEY and CDR2 as SVGAGI. The CDR3 is made up of 13 amino acids. V was pared by 5 bases and J by 0 bases, with 8 bases between. CDR3 loop: CASSTVLSYEQYF. The CDR3 region has the DNA TGTGCCAGCAGTACTGTCCTCTCCTACGAGCAGTACTTC.

In nucleotides, the CDR3 is TGTGCCAGCAGTGGGGACAGCTACGAGCAGTACTTC. This translates into CASSGDSYEQYF. This rearrangement joins TRBV2 to TRBJ2-7; TRBD1 aligns across 7 bases. CDR1 is SNHLY and CDR2 is FYNNEI in the germline V gene. Trimming removed 4 bases from V and 3 bases from J; junction bases left unmatched: 0. The CDR3 has 12 amino acids. Looking up the rest from reference TRBV2 and TRBJ2-7 gives the full variable domain: EPEVTQTPSHQVTQMGQEVILRCVPISNHLYFYWYRQILGQKVEFLVSFYNNEISEKSEIFDDQFSVERPDGSNFTLKIRSTKLEDSAMYFCASSGDSYEQYFGPGTRLTVT.

The chain joins TRBV6-6 to TRBJ2-2; a possible D gene is TRBD2 (5 bases). CDR1 is MNHNY and CDR2 is SVGAGI in the germline V gene (reference sequence). V was trimmed by 2 bases and J by 6 bases, leaving 13 bases between them. The CDR3 runs 15 residues. DNA for the CDR3: TGTGCCAGCAGTTACGGAGGCAGCACACCCGGGGAGCTGTTTTTT. This codes for CASSYGGSTPGELFF.

The chain carries TRBV6-5 and TRBJ1-4, with D possibly being TRBD1 (6 bases). The V end lost 10 bases, the J end lost 7 bases, and 16 bases lay between the germline ends. This CDR3 comprises 13 residues. Germline loops: CDR1 MNHEY, CDR2 SVGAGI. In DNA, the CDR3 is TGTGCCATTTCCCAGGGGCAAGGTGAAAAACTGTTTTTT. Protein sequence: CAISQGQGEKLFF.

The chain couples TRBV7-3 to TRBJ2-3; maybe TRBD2 (5 bases). The germline V gene has CDR1 SGHTA and CDR2 FQGTGA. V was trimmed by 3 bases and J by 1 base, leaving 11 bases between them. The CDR3 has 15 residues. This chain's CDR3 is CASSFRGSRTDTQYF. The CDR3 DNA reads TGTGCCAGCAGCTTCCGGGGATCACGCACAGATACGCAGTATTTT.

The genes are TRBV6-1 and TRBJ1-2; D unclear. Germline V gene data show CDR1 as MNHNS and CDR2 as SASEGT. Between the trimmed V and J ends, which lost 2 bases and 6 bases, there was a span of 13 bases. This CDR3 region has 14 residues. CDR3 in amino acids: CASSESGRPHGYTF. The DNA for the CDR3 is TGTGCCAGCAGTGAAAGCGGCAGGCCCCATGGCTACACCTTC.

This chain joins TRBV5-1 and TRBJ1-1, with TRBD1 matching over 7 bases. Looked up from germline, CDR1 is SGHRS and CDR2 is YFSETQ. This CDR3 has 14 amino acids. V lost 9 bases to trimming and J lost 1 base; unmatched junction nucleotides: 9. The CDR3 here is CATSRTGANTEAFF. The CDR3 DNA follows: TGCGCCACCTCCAGAACAGGGGCGAACACTGAAGCTTTCTTT.

V and J are TRBV28 and TRBJ2-7; 12 bases map to TRBD2. Germline V gene data show CDR1 as MDHEN and CDR2 as SYDVKM. With V trimmed by 2 bases and J by 1 base, 9 bases remained unmatched. This CDR3 has 18 amino acids. CDR3 residues: CASSLILGTSGLSYEQYF. CDR3 nucleotide sequence: TGTGCCAGCAGTTTAATACTAGGGACTAGCGGGTTATCCTACGAGCAGTACTTC.

This clone was counted once. The chain joins TRBV7-6 to TRBJ2-1, with 7 bases matching TRBD1. Germline-derived CDR1 and CDR2 are SGHVS and FNYEAQ. This CDR3 contains 16 residues. Trimming cost V 5 bases and J 1 base; bases outside gene matches: 8. The CDR3 DNA reads TGTGCCAGCAGCCGACAGGGTAGGGGTTCCTACAATGAGCAGTTCTTC. Translation gives CASSRQGRGSYNEQFF.

The rearrangement joins TRBV5-4 to TRBJ2-3; D ambiguous. The CDR3 loop spans 14 amino acids. Germline CDR1 and CDR2: SGHNT and YYREEE (reference sequence). V lost 0 bases, J lost 5 bases, and 10 bases lay in between. CDR3 nucleotides: TGTGCCAGCAGCTTGGGCACAGTAAGAGATACGCAGTATTTT. This gives the protein CASSLGTVRDTQYF.

CDR3 in DNA: TGTGCCAGCAGTGTCAGGGGCGAAACCTACGAGCAGTACTTC. Translated, it gives CASSVRGETYEQYF. The chain joins TRBV6-1 to TRBJ2-7, with D possibly being TRBD1 (6 bases). CDR3 size: 14 residues. CDR1 is MNHNS and CDR2 is SASEGT in the germline V gene. Trimming took off 4 bases at V and 2 bases at J, with 12 bases between the two ends.

This chain links TRBV27 with TRBJ1-2; tentatively, D is TRBD1 (6 bases). In germline, CDR1 is MNHEY, CDR2 SMNVEV (reference sequence). V shed 7 bases and J shed 1 base, with 16 bases lying between them. CDR3 length: 15 amino acids. The CDR3 loop reads CASKSDSNFNYGYTF. CDR3 DNA sequence: TGTGCCAGCAAGTCGGACAGCAATTTTAACTATGGCTACACCTTC.

The CDR3 DNA reads as TGTGCCAGCAGCCTCGACAGGGGGTCGGCTAATGAAAAACTGTTTTTT. Translation gives CASSLDRGSANEKLFF. This rearrangement joins TRBV5-6 to TRBJ1-4; 9 nucleotides align to TRBD1. The CDR3 consists of 16 residues. J was trimmed by 3 bases and V by 4 bases; bases with no gene match: 7. From germline, CDR1 is SGHDT and CDR2 YYEEEE.

The V and J genes are TRBV15 and TRBJ1-1; D uncertain. V was clipped by 4 bases and J by 7 bases, with 19 bases between them. CDR3 size: 15 residues. Germline CDR1 is LNHNV and CDR2 is YYDKDF (reference sequence). This CDR3 is CATSTATTARGEAFF. As DNA, the CDR3 is TGTGCCACCAGCACCGCCACCACCGCAAGAGGTGAAGCTTTCTTT.

The chain links TRBV7-9 to TRBJ1-5; D is undetermined. V lost 4 bases, J lost 7 bases, and 14 bases lay in between. This CDR3 region has 14 residues. Germline-derived CDR1 and CDR2 are SEHNR and FQNEAQ (reference sequence). In nucleotides, the CDR3 is TGTGCCAGCAGCTCCTCCGGGAGCAGCCAGCCCCAGCATTTT. It is translated as CASSSSGSSQPQHF.

The chain uses TRBV5-1 and TRBJ2-1, with TRBD2 as a possible D gene (5 bases). The V and J ends lost 0 bases and 10 bases respectively, with 14 bases between them. CDR1 and CDR2 from the germline V gene are SGHRS and YFSETQ. The CDR3 runs 14 residues. The CDR3 DNA is TGCGCCAGCAGCTTGGCCTCCTTGACGGGGGAGCAGTTCTTC. Amino acid sequence: CASSLASLTGEQFF. Supplemented by reference TRBV5-1 and TRBJ2-1, the full variable domain reads KAGVTQTPRYLIKTRGQQVTLSCSPISGHRSVSWYQQTPGQGLQFLFEYFSETQRNKGNFPGRFSGRQFSNSRSEMNVSTLELGDSALYLCASSLASLTGEQFFGPGTRLTVL.

The chain couples TRBV19 to TRBJ1-1, with 8 bases lining up with TRBD1. Per the germline V gene, CDR1 is LNHDA and CDR2 is SQIVND (reference sequence). This CDR3 is built from 15 residues. V shed 4 bases and J 1 base; nucleotides not matched to a gene: 5. The CDR3 DNA sequence: TGTGCCAGTAGTACGACAGGGGTTCAGAACACTGAAGCTTTCTTT. Translation: CASSTTGVQNTEAFF.

The CDR3 DNA follows: TGTGCCAGCAGGAGGGAAAGCGAAAACATTCAGTACTTC. It translates to CASRRESENIQYF. This chain joins TRBV27 and TRBJ2-4, with a tentative D call TRBD2 (5 bases). Trimming took 6 bases from V and 5 from J, leaving 11 bases between them. The CDR3 runs to 13 residues. Germline CDR1 and CDR2: MNHEY and SMNVEV (reference sequence).

The gene calls are TRBV11-2 and TRBJ2-1, with a tentative D call TRBD2 (5 bases). CDR1 and CDR2 from the germline V gene are SGHAT and FQNNGV. Between the trimmed V and J ends, which lost 4 bases and 0 bases, there was a span of 16 bases. There are 17 residues in the CDR3. CDR3 amino acids: CASSSELSVSSYNEQFF. The CDR3 nucleotides read TGTGCCAGCAGCTCCGAACTTAGCGTTAGCTCCTACAATGAGCAGTTCTTC.

The chain couples TRBV19 to TRBJ1-5; D gene ambiguous. The CDR3 is made up of 14 amino acids. Germline lookup yields CDR1 LNHDA and CDR2 SQIVND (reference sequence). V was shortened by 8 bases and J by 1 base, with 12 bases between the two germline ends. DNA for the CDR3: TGTGCCAGTCGACTTTATCGGAGCAATCAGCCCCAGCATTTT. Encoded protein: CASRLYRSNQPQHF. The full variable domain, completed using reference TRBV19 and TRBJ1-5, is DGGITQSPKYLFRKEGQNVTLSCEQNLNHDAMYWYRQDPGQGLRLIYYSQIVNDFQKGDIAEGYSVSREKKESFPLTVTSAQKNPTAFYLCASRLYRSNQPQHFGDGTRLSIL.

The rearrangement uses TRBV2 and TRBJ2-3; possibly TRBD1 for D (6 bases). The CDR3 loop spans 15 amino acids. V was pared by 5 bases and J by 0 bases, with 12 bases between. Germline CDR1 is SNHLY and CDR2 is FYNNEI. This CDR3 reads CASSYRDPSTDTQYF. In DNA form, the CDR3 reads TGTGCCAGCAGTTACAGGGACCCTAGCACAGATACGCAGTATTTT.

This chain connects TRBV28 to TRBJ1-4; 7 bases match TRBD1. CDR1 is MDHEN, CDR2 SYDVKM, per germline. Losses at the gene ends were 5 bases for V and 7 bases for J; bases not matched to a gene: 7. The length of the CDR3 is 14 residues. CDR3 DNA: TGTGCCAGCAGTACTACAGGGGTCAGTGAAAAACTGTTTTTT. This translates into CASSTTGVSEKLFF. The whole variable domain, filled in from reference TRBV28 and TRBJ1-4, reads DVKVTQSSRYLVKRTGEKVFLECVQDMDHENMFWYRQDPGLGLRLIYFSYDVKMKEKGDIPEGYSVSREKKERFSLILESASTNQTSMYLCASSTTGVSEKLFFGSGTQLSVL.

The rearrangement uses TRBV6-1 and TRBJ2-7; no firm D call. V was pared by 4 bases and J by 3 bases, with 13 bases between. This CDR3 contains 14 residues. CDR1 is MNHNS, CDR2 SASEGT, per germline. CDR3 protein: CASSVNREDYEQYF. In DNA form, the CDR3 reads TGTGCCAGCAGTGTGAACAGAGAAGACTACGAGCAGTACTTC.

The chain couples TRBV29-1 to TRBJ2-3; a weak D match, TRBD2 (6 bases). The CDR3 covers 14 residues. The ends were cut back, 7 bases at V and 6 bases at J, with 20 bases in the middle. CDR1 is SQVTM and CDR2 is ANQGSEA in the germline V gene. CDR3 nucleotide sequence: TGCAGCGCTACCGGGACTGCTGGGGGGGATACGCAGTATTTT. It is translated as CSATGTAGGDTQYF.